The clone carrying this T cell receptor beta chain was counted many times. Its antigen is as yet unknown. This sample is part of a study of CD8 T cells in ankylosing spondylitis. General study findings and limits: Prior work had noted some motif variants in reactive arthritis blood and synovial fluid. Reportedly, matched ankylosing spondylitis synovial fluid was significantly enriched for disease-linked clones.

The CDR3 extends over 12 amino acids. V lost 5 bases and J lost 4, with 9 bases in between. Looked up from germline, CDR1 is SEHNR and CDR2 is FQNEAQ (reference sequence). Researchers built TCR beta libraries using quantitative 5'-RACE with molecular barcodes. One entry per CDR3 protein, called by TCRdb with MiXCR from the 5' RACE reads. This table has about 140,000 distinct CDR3 sequences, 6.5% to 8.5% appearing once. The sequenced sample was synovial fluid, either unsorted or a sorted T cell fraction (not recorded which). This chain uses TRBV7-9 with TRBJ2-7; no clear D. The TCR comes from a male donor with ankylosing spondylitis. The CDR3 spells CASSLLGYEQYF. The CDR3 DNA sequence: TGTGCCAGCAGCCTGCTGGGGTACGAGCAGTACTTC.